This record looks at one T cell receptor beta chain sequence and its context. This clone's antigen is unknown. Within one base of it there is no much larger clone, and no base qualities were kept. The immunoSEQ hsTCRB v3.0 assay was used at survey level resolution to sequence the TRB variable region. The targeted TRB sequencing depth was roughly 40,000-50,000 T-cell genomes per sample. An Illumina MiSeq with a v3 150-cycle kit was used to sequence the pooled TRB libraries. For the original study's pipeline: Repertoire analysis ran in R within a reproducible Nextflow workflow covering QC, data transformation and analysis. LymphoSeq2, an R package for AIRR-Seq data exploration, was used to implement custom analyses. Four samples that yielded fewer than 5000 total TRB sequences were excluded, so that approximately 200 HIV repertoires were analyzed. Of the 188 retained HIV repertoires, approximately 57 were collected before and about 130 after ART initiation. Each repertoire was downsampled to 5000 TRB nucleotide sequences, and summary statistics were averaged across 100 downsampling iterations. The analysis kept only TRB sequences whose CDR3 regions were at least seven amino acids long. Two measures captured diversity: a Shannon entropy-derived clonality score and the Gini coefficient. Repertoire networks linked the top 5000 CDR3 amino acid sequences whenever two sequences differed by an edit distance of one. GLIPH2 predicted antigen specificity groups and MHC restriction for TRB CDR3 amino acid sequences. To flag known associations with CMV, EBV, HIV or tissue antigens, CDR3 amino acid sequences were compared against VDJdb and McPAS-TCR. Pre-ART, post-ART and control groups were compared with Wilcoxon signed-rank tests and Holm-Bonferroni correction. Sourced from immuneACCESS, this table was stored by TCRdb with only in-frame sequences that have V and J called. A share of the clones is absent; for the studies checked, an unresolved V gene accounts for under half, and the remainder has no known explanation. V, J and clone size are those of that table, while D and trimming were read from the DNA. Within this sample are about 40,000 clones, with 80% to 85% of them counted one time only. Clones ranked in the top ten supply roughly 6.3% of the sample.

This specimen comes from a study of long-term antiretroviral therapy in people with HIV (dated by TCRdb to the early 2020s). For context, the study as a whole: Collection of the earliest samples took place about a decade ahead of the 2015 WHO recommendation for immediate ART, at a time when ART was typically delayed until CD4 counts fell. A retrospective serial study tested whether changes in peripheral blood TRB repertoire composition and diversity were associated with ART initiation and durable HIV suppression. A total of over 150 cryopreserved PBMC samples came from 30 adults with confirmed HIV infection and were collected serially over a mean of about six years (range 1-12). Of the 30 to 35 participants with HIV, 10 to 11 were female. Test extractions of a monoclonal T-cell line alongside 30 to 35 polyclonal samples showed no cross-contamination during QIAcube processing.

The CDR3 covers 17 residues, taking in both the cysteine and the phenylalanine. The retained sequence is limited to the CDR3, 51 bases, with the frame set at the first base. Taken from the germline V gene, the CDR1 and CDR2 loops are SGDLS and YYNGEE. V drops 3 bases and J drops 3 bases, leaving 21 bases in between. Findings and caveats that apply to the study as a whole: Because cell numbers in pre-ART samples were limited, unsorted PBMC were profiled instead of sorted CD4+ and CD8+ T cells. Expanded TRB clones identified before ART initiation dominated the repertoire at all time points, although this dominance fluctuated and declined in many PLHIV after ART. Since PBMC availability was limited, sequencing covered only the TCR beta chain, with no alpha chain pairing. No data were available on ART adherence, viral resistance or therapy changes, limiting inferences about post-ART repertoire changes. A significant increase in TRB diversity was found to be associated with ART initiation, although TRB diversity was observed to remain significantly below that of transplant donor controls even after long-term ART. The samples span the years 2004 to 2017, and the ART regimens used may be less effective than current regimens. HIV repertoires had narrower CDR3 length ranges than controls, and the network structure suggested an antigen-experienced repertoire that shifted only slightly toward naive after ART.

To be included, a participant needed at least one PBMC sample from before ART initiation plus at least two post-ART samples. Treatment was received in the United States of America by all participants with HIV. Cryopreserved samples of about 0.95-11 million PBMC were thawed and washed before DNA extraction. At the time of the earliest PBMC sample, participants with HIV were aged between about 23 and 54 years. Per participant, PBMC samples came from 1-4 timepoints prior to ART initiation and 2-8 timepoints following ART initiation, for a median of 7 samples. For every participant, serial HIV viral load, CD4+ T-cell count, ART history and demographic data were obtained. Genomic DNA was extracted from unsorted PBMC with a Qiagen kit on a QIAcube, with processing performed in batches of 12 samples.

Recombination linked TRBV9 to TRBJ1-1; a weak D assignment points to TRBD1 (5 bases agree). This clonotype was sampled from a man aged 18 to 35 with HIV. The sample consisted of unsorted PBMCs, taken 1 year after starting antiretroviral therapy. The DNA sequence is TGTGCCAGCAGCGCCGGGAAGGGGATCGTAGGTGACACTGAAGCTTTCTTT. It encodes CASSAGKGIVGDTEAFF. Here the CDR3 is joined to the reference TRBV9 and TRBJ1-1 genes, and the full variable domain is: DSGVTQTPKHLITATGQRVTLRCSPRSGDLSVYWYQQSLDQGLQFLIQYYNGEERAKGNILERFSAQQFPDLHSELNLSSLELGDSALYFCASSAGKGIVGDTEAFFGQGTRLTVV.